Presented here are 16 T cell receptor beta chains from one specimen sequenced in a study of Tregs in tolerant kidney transplant recipients. Recipients received nonmyeloablative bone marrow transplants from related graft donors, with transient mixed chimerism. Data came from immunoSEQ multiplex PCR; TCRdb stores just in-frame clones and leaves some out. This sample's clone table lists 13,000 to 15,000 clones. The sample consisted of CD8+ T cells from blood (PBMCs), taken 6 months after the transplant. The source of these receptors is a human patient who received a combined kidney and bone marrow transplant. The graft donor may be the source of some T cells.

On this clone: The read finishes 3 residues shy of the CDR3 end, and the germline J gene is used to complete it. The chain couples TRBV7-8 to TRBJ1-2, with 10 bases fitting TRBD1. V shed 1 base, J shed 0 bases, and the junction held 2 bases outside the gene matches. The germline V gene encodes CDR1 SGHVS and CDR2 FQNEAQ. The CDR3 consists of 16 residues. CDR3 bases read: TGTGCCAGCAGCTTAGGGGGACAGGGGACTAACTATGGC. Amino acid sequence: CASSLGGQGTNYG. The entire CDR3 protein reads CASSLGGQGTNYGYTF.

Worth noting for this clone: The CDR3 end lies 3 residues beyond the end of the read and is filled in from the germline J gene. V usage is TRBV18 and J usage is TRBJ2-2, with unresolved D. The V and J ends lost 2 bases and 4 bases respectively, with 14 bases between them. The CDR3 is made up of 16 amino acids. Germline assignment: CDR1 KGHSH and CDR2 LQKENI. CDR3 loop: CASSPRAAGPTGELFF. The sequenced CDR3 bases are TGTGCCAGCTCACCAAGGGCAGCTGGTCCCACCGGGGAG. The variable domain in full, completed from reference TRBV18 and TRBJ2-2, reads NAGVMQNPRHLVRRRGQEARLRCSPMKGHSHVYWYRQLPEEGLKFMVYLQKENIIDESGMPKERFSAEFPKEGPSILRIQQVVRGDSAAYFCASSPRAAGPTGELFFGEGSRLTVL.

In regard to this clone: The read ends 3 residues shy of where the CDR3 ends; the end is completed using the germline J gene. The J gene is TRBJ2-7, the V gene TRBV4-1; 8 bases match TRBD1. The CDR3 is made up of 15 amino acids. Germline CDR1 is MGHRA and CDR2 is YSYEKL. V shed 6 bases and J 5 bases; nucleotides not matched to a gene: 12. The part of the CDR3 DNA that was read is TGCGCCAGCAGTTTCGCGAGGACAGGGTTTAACGAG. Translated: CASSFARTGFNE. The whole CDR3 sequence reads CASSFARTGFNEQYF.

This clone counts as medium-sized by frequency. The sequenced fragment ends 3 residues before the CDR3 boundary, so the rest is inferred from the germline J gene. This chain joins TRBV11-2 and TRBJ2-1; 8 positions match TRBD1. Trimming took 4 bases from V and 5 from J; bases not matched to a gene: 4. The CDR3 has 14 amino acids. Germline V lookup: CDR1 SGHAT, CDR2 FQNNGV. The covered CDR3 bases are TGTGCCAGCAGCTCCGGACAGGGCCACAATGAG. This translates into CASSSGQGHNE. The CDR3 reads in full as CASSSGQGHNEQFF.

Regarding this clone: Read coverage stops 3 residues before the CDR3 terminus; the germline J gene supplies the remainder. This rearrangement joins TRBV6-1 to TRBJ1-1, with D hard to call. Germline CDR1 reads MNHNS; CDR2 reads SASEGT. Trimming shortened V by 1 base and J by 4 bases, and 7 bases separated the two germline ends. This CDR3 comprises 13 residues. CDR3 residues: CASSEVRATEAFF. CDR3 bases read: TGTGCCAGCAGTGAAGTGCGGGCCACTGAA.

Remarks on this clone: The CDR3 is cut off 3 residues early in the read; its end comes from the germline J gene. This chain links TRBV29-1 with TRBJ2-3, with D possibly being TRBD2 (7 bases). The V and J ends lost 3 bases and 2 bases respectively, with 12 bases between them. The CDR3 covers 14 residues. Germline V CDR1 and CDR2: SQVTM, ANQGSEA. CDR3 sequence reads: CSVDRGAITDTQYF. The sequenced part of the CDR3 DNA is TGCAGCGTTGATCGGGGGGCTATCACAGATACG.

A word on this clone: Read data end 3 residues before the CDR3 end; the end is taken from the germline J gene. The rearrangement uses TRBV6-2 or TRBV6-3 and TRBJ2-5; possibly TRBD1 for D (5 bases). CDR1 and CDR2 from the germline V gene are MNHEY and SVGEGT. The CDR3 runs 12 residues. V was pared by 7 bases and J by 1 base, with 7 bases between. The CDR3: CASKGLQETQYF. Partial CDR3 DNA: TGTGCCAGCAAGGGGCTCCAAGAGACC.

Comments on this clone: The CDR3 goes on 3 residues after the read ends, and that part is filled in from the germline J gene. The chain uses TRBV14 and TRBJ2-5, with TRBD2 matching 11 bases. V shed 4 bases, J shed 2 bases, and the junction held 3 bases outside the gene matches. There are 15 residues in the CDR3. Germline V CDR1 and CDR2: SGHDN, FVKESK. Here the CDR3 reads CASSPGLAVQETQYF. The DNA read from the CDR3 is TGTGCCAGCAGCCCGGGACTAGCGGTACAAGAGACC.

Concerning this clone: The CDR3 end falls 3 residues outside the read, so it is completed with the germline J gene. The J gene is TRBJ1-2, the V gene TRBV6-4, with a weak D call TRBD1 (6 bases). The germline V gene encodes CDR1 MRHNA and CDR2 SNTAGT. This CDR3 has 15 residues. Trimming pared 4 bases from V and 0 bases from J, leaving 12 bases between. The CDR3 reads CASSASGVANYGYTF. The covered CDR3 bases are TGTGCCAGCAGTGCCTCAGGGGTGGCTAACTATGGC.

About this clone itself: The CDR3 end is not reached by the read, which stops 3 residues before it; the germline J gene fills it in. The chain has TRBV7-2 and TRBJ2-7, with 7 bases matching TRBD1. Germline CDR1 reads SGHTA; CDR2 reads FQGNSA. The CDR3 spans 15 residues. V was pared by 1 base and J by 0 bases, with 3 bases of the junction left unmatched. The CDR3 spells CASSLVGQSSYEQYF. The sequenced CDR3 bases are TGTGCCAGCAGCTTAGTGGGACAGAGCTCCTACGAG.

As to this clone: The read finishes 3 residues shy of the CDR3 end, and the germline J gene is used to complete it. The genes are TRBV20-1 and TRBJ2-7; D perhaps matches TRBD2 (5 bases). Germline lookup yields CDR1 DFQATT and CDR2 SNEGSKA (reference sequence). The CDR3 has 13 amino acids. V was clipped by 0 bases and J by 4 bases, with 10 bases between them. CDR3 residues: CSAREELGYEQYF. The sequenced part of the CDR3 DNA is TGCAGTGCTAGAGAAGAACTAGGGTACGAG.

Note on this clone: The missing CDR3 end, 3 residues past where the read stops, is filled in from the germline J gene. The rearrangement uses TRBV5-6 and TRBJ1-5; tentative D call: TRBD1 (5 bases). Trimming shortened V by 3 bases and J by 0 bases, and 7 bases separated the two germline ends. The germline V gene has CDR1 SGHDT and CDR2 YYEEEE. This CDR3 comprises 14 residues. The sequenced part of the CDR3 DNA is TGTGCCAGCAGCTGGGGCTATAGCAATCAGCCC. Protein sequence: CASSWGYSNQP. The complete CDR3 reads CASSWGYSNQPQHF.

Of note for this clone: The read gets to within 3 residues of the CDR3 end, and the germline J gene fills in the rest. The chain has TRBV5-4 and TRBJ2-7; tentative D call: TRBD2 (6 bases). The V and J ends lost 4 bases and 3 bases respectively, with 14 bases between them. CDR3 length: 14 amino acids. The germline V gene encodes CDR1 SGHNT and CDR2 YYREEE (reference sequence). CDR3 loop: CASSPPGGIYEQYF. The sequenced CDR3 bases are TGTGCCAGCAGCCCCCCTGGCGGGATCTACGAG.

In regard to this clone: The sequenced fragment ends 3 residues before the CDR3 boundary, so the rest is inferred from the germline J gene. The chain joins TRBV6-2 or TRBV6-3 to TRBJ2-5; 11 bases are a match to TRBD2. Germline V gene data show CDR1 as MNHEY and CDR2 as SVGEGT. V was pared by 1 base and J by 4 bases, with 2 bases of the junction left unmatched. CDR3 length: 15 residues. The sequenced CDR3 bases are TGTGCCAGCAGTTACTTCGGGACTAGCGGAGAGACC. Amino acids: CASSYFGTSGET. The CDR3 in its entirety is CASSYFGTSGETQYF.

For this clone: The observed sequence ends 3 residues before the CDR3 terminus, with the missing tail filled in from the germline J gene. This chain uses TRBV6-2 or TRBV6-3 with TRBJ2-1; 10 bases fit TRBD2. The CDR3 runs 14 residues. With V trimmed by 5 bases and J by 8 bases, 6 bases remained unmatched. Per the germline V gene, CDR1 is MNHEY and CDR2 is SVGEGT. The chain's CDR3 is CASSDLAGEDEQFF. CDR3 bases read: TGTGCCAGCAGTGATCTAGCGGGAGAGGATGAG.

Remarks on this clone: The CDR3 is cut off 3 residues early in the read; its end comes from the germline J gene. The chain has TRBV4-1 and TRBJ1-6; the D gene is possibly TRBD1 (5 bases). CDR3 length: 15 residues. Trimming stripped 1 base from V and 9 bases from J, with 13 bases between. In germline, CDR1 is MGHRA, CDR2 YSYEKL. CDR3 residues: CASSQGAGSVSPLHF. CDR3 bases read: TGCGCCAGCAGCCAAGGGGCAGGGTCGGTTTCACCC.